The 4 T cell receptor beta chains below were found in one sample sequenced in a study of technical replicates of blood from several donors. Sequencing was performed with immunoSEQ multiplex PCR; in TCRdb, only in-frame clones are kept and a portion is missing. The sample holds tens of thousands of clones; about 93% are singletons and the top ten take around 0.21%. Sample: T cells isolated from PBMCs. These receptor sequences come from a human donor in good health.

The rearrangement joins TRBV10-3 to TRBJ2-1; TRBD2 is a possible D gene (7 bases). The CDR3 is 13 amino acids. V was cut by 6 bases and J by 6 bases, with 12 bases left in between. Germline CDR1 and CDR2: ENHRY and SYGVKD. The CDR3 protein is CAISGLGGNEQFF. CDR3 coding DNA: TGTGCCATCAGCGGACTAGGGGGCAATGAGCAGTTCTTC.

V and J are TRBV11-3 and TRBJ2-1; 8 bases agree with TRBD1. Trimming cost V 6 bases and J 0 bases; bases outside gene matches: 4. Germline V gene sequence: CDR1 SGHNT, CDR2 YENEEA. This CDR3 spans 15 amino acids. CDR3 residues: CASSPTGGSYNEQFF. The CDR3 region has the DNA TGTGCCAGCAGTCCCACAGGGGGCTCCTACAATGAGCAGTTCTTC. The whole variable domain, filled in from reference TRBV11-3 and TRBJ2-1, reads EAGVVQSPRYKIIEKKQPVAFWCNPISGHNTLYWYLQNLGQGPELLIRYENEEAVDDSQLPKDRFSAERLKGVDSTLKIQPAELGDSAVYLCASSPTGGSYNEQFFGPGTRLTVL.

The rearrangement links TRBV13 to TRBJ2-3; D gene ambiguous. CDR3 length: 14 amino acids. Germline loops: CDR1 PRHDT, CDR2 FYEKMQ (reference sequence). Trimming shortened V by 0 bases and J by 1 base, and 5 bases separated the two germline ends. The CDR3 nucleotides read TGTGCCAGCAGCTTAGGCGTTGGCACAGATACGCAGTATTTT. Amino acids: CASSLGVGTDTQYF.

This sequence joins TRBV28 and TRBJ1-1; D remains unclear. Germline CDR1 reads MDHEN; CDR2 reads SYDVKM. The CDR3 spans 14 residues. V was pared by 4 bases and J by 5 bases, with 14 bases between. CDR3 loop: CASSSLAPRTEAFF. The CDR3 nucleotides are TGTGCCAGCAGTTCACTTGCGCCCCGGACTGAAGCTTTCTTT.